A single sample gave rise to the 26 T cell receptor beta chains below, sequenced in a study of blood T cell repertoires in COVID-19. Clones were sequenced by immunoSEQ multiplex PCR, and TCRdb holds only the in-frame ones, with some missing. The profile covers about 180,000 clones, with more than 85% appearing a single time and roughly 0.56% taken by the ten largest. The sequencing input was peripheral blood. The receptor source for this set is a man between 45 and 60 years old with acute or convalescent COVID-19.

The CDR3 here is CASSQVSYGGSGRRMGKNEQFF. The CDR3 DNA reads TGTGCCAGCAGCCAAGTTTCTTATGGAGGTAGCGGGAGAAGAATGGGCAAAAATGAGCAGTTCTTC. The chain combines TRBV4-2 with TRBJ2-1, with TRBD2 matching over 9 bases. The CDR3 loop spans 22 amino acids. The germline gives CDR1 LGHNA, CDR2 YNFKEQ. V was pared by 1 base and J by 7 bases, with 26 bases of the junction left unmatched.

The genes are TRBV5-1 and TRBJ2-1; 12 bases are shared with TRBD1. The CDR3 runs 20 residues. V trimming: 4 bases; J trimming: 5 bases; junction bases outside the gene matches: 19. From germline, CDR1 is SGHRS and CDR2 YFSETQ. The chain's CDR3 is CASSRRPGQGASGRNNEQFF. In DNA form, the CDR3 reads TGCGCCAGCAGCCGCCGGCCGGGACAGGGGGCCAGCGGGAGGAACAATGAGCAGTTCTTC.

The gene calls are TRBV15 and TRBJ1-5, with D unclear. The CDR3 spans 12 residues. Germline V lookup: CDR1 LNHNV, CDR2 YYDKDF (reference sequence). V lost 4 bases and J lost 3, with 4 bases in between. The CDR3 coding sequence is TGTGCCACCAGCATCATCAATCAGCCCCAGCATTTT. Its translation: CATSIINQPQHF.

This sequence joins TRBV11-2 and TRBJ2-3, with 7 bases identical to TRBD1. This CDR3 comprises 14 residues. V lost 4 bases, J lost 1 base, and 2 bases stayed unmatched. Germline lookup yields CDR1 SGHAT and CDR2 FQNNGV. CDR3 in DNA: TGTGCCAGCAGCTCCGGACAGGGCACAGATACGCAGTATTTT. It translates to CASSSGQGTDTQYF.

The chain uses TRBV19 and TRBJ1-2; 7 nucleotides align to TRBD1. Per germline, CDR1 LNHDA and CDR2 SQIVND (reference sequence). The V gene end was trimmed by 1 base and the J gene end by 2 bases; junction bases not matched to a gene: 4. The CDR3 has 15 residues. CDR3 in DNA: TGTGCCAGTAGTATAGTCGAGACAGGGAACTATGGCTACACCTTC. Translated: CASSIVETGNYGYTF. Full variable domain (missing parts from reference TRBV19 and TRBJ1-2): DGGITQSPKYLFRKEGQNVTLSCEQNLNHDAMYWYRQDPGQGLRLIYYSQIVNDFQKGDIAEGYSVSREKKESFPLTVTSAQKNPTAFYLCASSIVETGNYGYTFGSGTRLTVV.

This chain links TRBV4-3 with TRBJ2-5; weak D call: TRBD2 (7 bases). Between the trimmed V and J ends, which lost 4 bases and 7 bases, there was a span of 16 bases. The CDR3 runs 14 residues. CDR1 and CDR2 (germline): LGHNA, YSLEER. The chain's CDR3 is CASSPTHREGTQYF. CDR3 coding DNA: TGCGCCAGCAGCCCAACCCACAGGGAGGGGACCCAGTACTTC.

The gene calls are TRBV30 and TRBJ1-6; 7 nucleotides agree with TRBD1. The CDR3 sequence is 13 residues long. CDR1 GTSNPN and CDR2 SVGIG come from the germline V gene (reference sequence). The ends lost 2 bases at V and 9 bases at J; junction bases unmatched: 4. CDR3 protein: CAWSRGGGSPLHF. CDR3 DNA: TGTGCCTGGAGTCGAGGGGGCGGTTCACCCCTCCACTTT.

V gene TRBV5-1 combines with J gene TRBJ1-1; possible D gene TRBD1, 5 bases. The CDR3 consists of 16 residues. Germline loops: CDR1 SGHRS, CDR2 YFSETQ. The V end lost 7 bases, the J end lost 5 bases, and 24 bases lay between the germline ends. The CDR3 reads CASALPPGRGVTEAFF. CDR3 nucleotide sequence: TGCGCCAGCGCATTGCCCCCCGGACGGGGGGTGACTGAAGCTTTCTTT.

The rearrangement links TRBV5-1 to TRBJ2-1; 13 nucleotides align to TRBD2. V dropped 3 bases and J dropped 7; count of bases not matched to a gene: 10. Per the germline V gene, CDR1 is SGHRS and CDR2 is YFSETQ. The CDR3 spans 17 residues. The CDR3 DNA is TGCGCCAGCAGCTCCGGGACTAGCGGGGTCCCCGGGAATGAGCAGTTCTTC. Its translation is CASSSGTSGVPGNEQFF.

This chain links TRBV10-3 with TRBJ1-4; TRBD1 matches at 7 bases. Trimming took 0 bases from V and 5 from J; bases not matched to a gene: 0. This CDR3 is built from 14 residues. Germline CDR1 reads ENHRY; CDR2 reads SYGVKD. The CDR3 protein is CAISESTGNEKLFF. The CDR3 coding sequence is TGTGCCATCAGTGAGTCGACAGGGAATGAAAAACTGTTTTTT.

The chain employs TRBV27 and TRBJ2-2; no firm D call. Trimming cost V 3 bases and J 6 bases, with 17 bases left between them. This CDR3 contains 16 residues. Germline assignment: CDR1 MNHEY and CDR2 SMNVEV (reference sequence). CDR3 region: CASSFTPPKRPGELFF. CDR3 sequence (DNA): TGTGCCAGCAGTTTCACGCCCCCGAAGAGGCCCGGGGAGCTGTTTTTT.

The chain employs TRBV30 and TRBJ1-3; D gene uncertain. The CDR3 totals 13 residues. Germline CDR1 and CDR2: GTSNPN and SVGIG (reference sequence). Trimming pared 7 bases from V and 0 bases from J, leaving 10 bases between. The CDR3 coding sequence is TGTGCCTTTCGACATACCTCTGGAAACACCATATATTTT. The encoded protein is CAFRHTSGNTIYF.

This clone was counted only a few times. V gene TRBV28 combines with J gene TRBJ1-4; D is uncertain. V shed 7 bases and J shed 5 bases, with 11 bases lying between them. Germline CDR1 MDHEN, CDR2 SYDVKM. This CDR3 comprises 13 residues. The DNA for the CDR3 is TGTGCCAGCACCTTGGGAGGGAATGAAAAACTGTTTTTT. Its protein product is CASTLGGNEKLFF. The whole variable domain, remainder taken from reference TRBV28 and TRBJ1-4, is DVKVTQSSRYLVKRTGEKVFLECVQDMDHENMFWYRQDPGLGLRLIYFSYDVKMKEKGDIPEGYSVSREKKERFSLILESASTNQTSMYLCASTLGGNEKLFFGSGTQLSVL.

This clone showed up just once. V is TRBV27 and J is TRBJ1-5, with D possibly matching TRBD1 (5 bases). The CDR3 covers 13 residues. Germline loops: CDR1 MNHEY, CDR2 SMNVEV (reference sequence). Trimming shortened V by 3 bases and J by 4 bases, and 7 bases separated the two germline ends. In DNA, the CDR3 is TGTGCCAGCAGTTTGACAGTAAATCAGCCCCAGCATTTT. It is translated as CASSLTVNQPQHF.

V usage is TRBV7-8 and J usage is TRBJ1-5, with TRBD1 identical over 12 bases. Germline V lookup: CDR1 SGHVS, CDR2 FQNEAQ. The CDR3 has 18 residues. The trim removed 1 base at V and 0 bases at J, leaving 4 bases unmatched. CDR3 DNA sequence: TGTGCCAGCAGCTTAGGAGGGACAGGGGGCTATAGCAATCAGCCCCAGCATTTT. Protein: CASSLGGTGGYSNQPQHF.

The chain is built from TRBV27 and TRBJ1-6, with TRBD1 identical over 10 bases. CDR3 length equals 14 residues. Germline V gene sequence: CDR1 MNHEY, CDR2 SMNVEV (reference sequence). Trimming removed 4 bases from V and 9 bases from J; junction bases left unmatched: 3. The CDR3 DNA sequence: TGTGCCAGCAGTTCGAGGACAGGGGGTTCACCCCTCCACTTT. Its protein product is CASSSRTGGSPLHF.

The rearrangement links TRBV30 to TRBJ2-7, with a possible D match to TRBD1 (6 bases). Germline V gene lookup returns CDR1 GTSNPN and CDR2 SVGIG (reference sequence). V gave up 2 bases and J gave up 3 bases, with 8 bases separating them. The CDR3 length is 12 residues. The CDR3 region is CAWSTTGYEQYF. DNA of the CDR3: TGTGCCTGGAGTACGACAGGCTACGAGCAGTACTTC.

V gene TRBV6-2 or TRBV6-3 combines with J gene TRBJ1-1, with 7 bases that match TRBD1. Germline CDR1 reads MNHEY; CDR2 reads SVGEGT. The CDR3 is made up of 15 amino acids. V shed 5 bases, J shed 6 bases, and the junction held 12 bases outside the gene matches. CDR3 coding DNA: TGTGCCAGCAGTGGGATGACAGGGAGTTCCCCTGAAGCTTTCTTT. Residues: CASSGMTGSSPEAFF.

The chain joins TRBV9 to TRBJ2-7; 7 nucleotides agree with TRBD1. Germline trimming cut 0 bases from V and 0 bases from J; bases unmatched to any gene: 3. This CDR3 has 15 residues. The germline V gene encodes CDR1 SGDLS and CDR2 YYNGEE. The DNA for the CDR3 is TGTGCCAGCAGCGTAGAGGGGGCTCGCTCCTACGAGCAGTACTTC. It translates to CASSVEGARSYEQYF.

The rearrangement uses TRBV7-2 and TRBJ1-5; 7 bases align to TRBD1. This CDR3 region has 13 residues. The V segment lost 6 bases and the J segment 7 bases; nucleotides outside the gene matches: 6. In germline, CDR1 is SGHTA, CDR2 FQGNSA. As DNA, the CDR3 is TGTGCCAGCAGTCCTGACAGGGCCCAGCCCCAGCATTTT. It translates to CASSPDRAQPQHF. Looking up the rest from reference TRBV7-2 and TRBJ1-5 gives the full variable domain: GAGVSQSPSNKVTEKGKDVELRCDPISGHTALYWYRQSLGQGLEFLIYFQGNSAPDKSGLPSDRFSAERTGGSVSTLTIQRTQQEDSAVYLCASSPDRAQPQHFGDGTRLSIL.

Only one count was recorded for this clone. The V gene is TRBV2, the J gene TRBJ1-6, with TRBD1 matching 9 bases. The V segment lost 8 bases and the J segment 11 bases; nucleotides outside the gene matches: 7. Germline V gives CDR1 SNHLY, CDR2 FYNNEI. The CDR3 has 13 amino acids. The CDR3 loop reads CASHGTGQAPLHF. In nucleotides, the CDR3 is TGTGCCAGCCACGGGACAGGGCAGGCACCCCTCCACTTT.

The CDR3 spells CASSWGRLAANNEQFF. The CDR3 DNA sequence: TGTGCCAGCAGCTGGGGAAGACTAGCGGCTAACAATGAGCAGTTCTTC. The chain has TRBV11-2 and TRBJ2-1; 9 positions agree with TRBD2. Trimming at V came to 4 bases and at J to 5 bases, leaving 9 bases not matched to a gene. The germline CDR1 and CDR2 sequences are SGHAT and FQNNGV. The CDR3 totals 16 residues. The full variable domain, with the rest looked up from reference TRBV11-2 and TRBJ2-1, is EAGVAQSPRYKIIEKRQSVAFWCNPISGHATLYWYQQILGQGPKLLIQFQNNGVVDDSQLPKDRFSAERLKGVDSTLKIQPAKLEDSAVYLCASSWGRLAANNEQFFGPGTRLTVL.

The genes are TRBV7-2 and TRBJ2-7; possibly TRBD2 for D (6 bases). V lost 5 bases and J lost 3, with 11 bases in between. The CDR3 is 13 residues long. Germline V gene lookup returns CDR1 SGHTA and CDR2 FQGNSA. The CDR3 DNA is TGTGCCAGCAGCGCGGGACCTCTCTACGAGCAGTACTTC. It is translated as CASSAGPLYEQYF.

The CDR3 coding sequence is TGTGCCAGCAGTTTAAGGCAGGGGCATTCATCCTATAATTCACCCCTCCACTTT. Its translation: CASSLRQGHSSYNSPLHF. The V call is TRBV28, the J call TRBJ1-6; D possibly corresponds to TRBD1 (6 bases). From germline, CDR1 is MDHEN and CDR2 SYDVKM. The CDR3 is 18 amino acids. The V gene lost 2 bases and the J gene lost 1 base, with 15 bases spanning the gap.

The rearrangement links TRBV6-6 to TRBJ2-7; no definite D call. The CDR3 has 11 amino acids. The V gene lost 5 bases and the J gene lost 7 bases, with 9 bases spanning the gap. The germline V gene has CDR1 MNHNY and CDR2 SVGAGI (reference sequence). The CDR3 loop is CASSNAREQYF. The CDR3 bases are TGTGCCAGCAGTAACGCGAGGGAGCAGTACTTC.

The gene calls are TRBV5-5 and TRBJ2-3, with 10 bases fitting TRBD1. Trimming cost V 1 base and J 2 bases; bases outside gene matches: 4. Germline V gene lookup returns CDR1 SGHKS and CDR2 YYEKEE (reference sequence). This CDR3 is built from 16 residues. This chain's CDR3 is CASSLLGQGFTDTQYF. The CDR3 nucleotides are TGTGCCAGCAGCTTGTTGGGACAGGGGTTCACAGATACGCAGTATTTT.